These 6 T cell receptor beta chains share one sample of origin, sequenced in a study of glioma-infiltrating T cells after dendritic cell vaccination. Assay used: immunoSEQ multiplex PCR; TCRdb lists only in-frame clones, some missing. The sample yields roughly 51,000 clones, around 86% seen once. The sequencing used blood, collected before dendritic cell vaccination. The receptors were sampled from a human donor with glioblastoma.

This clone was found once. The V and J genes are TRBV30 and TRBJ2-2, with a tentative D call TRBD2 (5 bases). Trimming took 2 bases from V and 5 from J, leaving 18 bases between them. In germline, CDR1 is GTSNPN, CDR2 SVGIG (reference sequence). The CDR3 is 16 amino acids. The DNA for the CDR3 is TGTGCCTGGAGTCCCCGTAGTTGGTCGGGGACCGGGGAGCTGTTTTTT. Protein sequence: CAWSPRSWSGTGELFF.

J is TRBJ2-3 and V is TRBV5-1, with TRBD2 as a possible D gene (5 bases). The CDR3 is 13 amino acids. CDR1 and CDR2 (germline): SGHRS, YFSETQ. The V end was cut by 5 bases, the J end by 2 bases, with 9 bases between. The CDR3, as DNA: TGCGCCAGCAGGACTACCGACACAGATACGCAGTATTTT. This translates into CASRTTDTDTQYF.

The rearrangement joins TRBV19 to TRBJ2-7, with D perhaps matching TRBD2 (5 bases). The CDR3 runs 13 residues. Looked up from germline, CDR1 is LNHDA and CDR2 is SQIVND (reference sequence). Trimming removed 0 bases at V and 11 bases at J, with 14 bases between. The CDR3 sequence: CASSIEANREKYF. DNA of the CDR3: TGTGCCAGTAGTATAGAGGCCAACCGGGAAAAGTACTTC.

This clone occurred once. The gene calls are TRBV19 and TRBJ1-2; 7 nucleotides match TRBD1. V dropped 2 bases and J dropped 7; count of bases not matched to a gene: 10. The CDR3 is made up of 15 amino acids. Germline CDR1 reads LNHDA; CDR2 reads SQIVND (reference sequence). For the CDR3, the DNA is TGTGCCAGTAGTATACCCCCGGAACAGGGGTTTGGCTACACCTTC. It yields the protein CASSIPPEQGFGYTF.

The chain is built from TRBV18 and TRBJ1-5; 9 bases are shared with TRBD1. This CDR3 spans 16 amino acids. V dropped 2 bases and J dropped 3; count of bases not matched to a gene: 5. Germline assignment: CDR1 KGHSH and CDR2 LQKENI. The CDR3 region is CASSPDRGTTNQPQHF. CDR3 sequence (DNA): TGTGCCAGCTCACCAGACAGGGGGACAACCAATCAGCCCCAGCATTTT. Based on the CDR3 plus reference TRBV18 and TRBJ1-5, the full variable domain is NAGVMQNPRHLVRRRGQEARLRCSPMKGHSHVYWYRQLPEEGLKFMVYLQKENIIDESGMPKERFSAEFPKEGPSILRIQQVVRGDSAAYFCASSPDRGTTNQPQHFGDGTRLSIL.

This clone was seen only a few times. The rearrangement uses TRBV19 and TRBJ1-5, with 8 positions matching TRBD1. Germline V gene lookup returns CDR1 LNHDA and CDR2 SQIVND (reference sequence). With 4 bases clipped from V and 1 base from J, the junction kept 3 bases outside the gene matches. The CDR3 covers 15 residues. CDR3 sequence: CASSTGGGSNQPQHF. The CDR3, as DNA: TGTGCCAGTAGTACAGGGGGCGGGAGCAATCAGCCCCAGCATTTT.